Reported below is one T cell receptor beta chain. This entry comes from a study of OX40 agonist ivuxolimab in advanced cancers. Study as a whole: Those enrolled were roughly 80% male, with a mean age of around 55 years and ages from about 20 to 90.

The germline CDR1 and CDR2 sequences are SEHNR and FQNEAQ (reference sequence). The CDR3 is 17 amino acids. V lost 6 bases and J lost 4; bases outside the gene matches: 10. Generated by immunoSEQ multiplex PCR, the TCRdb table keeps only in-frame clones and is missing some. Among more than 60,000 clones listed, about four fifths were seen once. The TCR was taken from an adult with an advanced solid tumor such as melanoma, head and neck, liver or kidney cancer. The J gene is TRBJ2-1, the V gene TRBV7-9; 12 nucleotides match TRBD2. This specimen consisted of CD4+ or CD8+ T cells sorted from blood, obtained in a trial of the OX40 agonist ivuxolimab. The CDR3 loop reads CASRSGRLAGGYNEQFF. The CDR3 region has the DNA TGTGCCAGCAGGTCCGGACGTCTAGCGGGGGGGTACAATGAGCAGTTCTTC.